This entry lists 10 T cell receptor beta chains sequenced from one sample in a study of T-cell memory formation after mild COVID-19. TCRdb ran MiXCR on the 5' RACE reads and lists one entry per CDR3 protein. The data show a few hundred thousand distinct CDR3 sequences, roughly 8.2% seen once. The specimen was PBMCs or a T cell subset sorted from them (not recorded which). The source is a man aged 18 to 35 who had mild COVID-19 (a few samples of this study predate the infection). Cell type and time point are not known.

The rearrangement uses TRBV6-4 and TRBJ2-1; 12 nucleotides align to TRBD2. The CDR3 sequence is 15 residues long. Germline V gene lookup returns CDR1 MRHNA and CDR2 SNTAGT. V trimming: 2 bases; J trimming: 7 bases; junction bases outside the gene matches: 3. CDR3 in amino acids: CASSDGLAGGNEQFF. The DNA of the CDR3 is TGTGCCAGCAGTGACGGGCTAGCGGGGGGGAATGAGCAGTTCTTC.

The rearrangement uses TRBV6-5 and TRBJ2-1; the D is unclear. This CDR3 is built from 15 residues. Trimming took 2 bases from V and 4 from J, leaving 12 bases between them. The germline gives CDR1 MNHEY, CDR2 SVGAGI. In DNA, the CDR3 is TGTGCCAGCAGTTACGAACCAAGCCCATACAATGAGCAGTTCTTC. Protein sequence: CASSYEPSPYNEQFF.

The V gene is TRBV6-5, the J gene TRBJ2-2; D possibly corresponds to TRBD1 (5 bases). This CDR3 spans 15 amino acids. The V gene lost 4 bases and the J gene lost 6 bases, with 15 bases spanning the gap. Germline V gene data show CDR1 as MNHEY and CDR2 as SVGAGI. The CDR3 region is CASSSSRQTAGELFF. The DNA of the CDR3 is TGTGCCAGCAGTTCCTCAAGGCAGACAGCCGGGGAGCTGTTTTTT.

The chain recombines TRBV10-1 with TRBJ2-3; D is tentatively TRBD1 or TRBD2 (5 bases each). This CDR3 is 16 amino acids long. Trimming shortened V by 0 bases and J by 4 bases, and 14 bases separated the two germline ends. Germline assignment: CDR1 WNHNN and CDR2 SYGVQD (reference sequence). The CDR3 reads CASSESIWGSPDTQYF. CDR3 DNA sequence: TGCGCCAGCAGTGAGTCGATCTGGGGGTCCCCAGATACGCAGTATTTT.

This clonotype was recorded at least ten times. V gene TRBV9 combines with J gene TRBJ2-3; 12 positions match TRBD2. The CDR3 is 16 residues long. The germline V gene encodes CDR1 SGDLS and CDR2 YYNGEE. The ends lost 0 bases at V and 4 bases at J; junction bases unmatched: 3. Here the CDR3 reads CASSVDPSGGADTQYF. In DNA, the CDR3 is TGTGCCAGCAGCGTAGACCCTAGCGGGGGGGCAGATACGCAGTATTTT.

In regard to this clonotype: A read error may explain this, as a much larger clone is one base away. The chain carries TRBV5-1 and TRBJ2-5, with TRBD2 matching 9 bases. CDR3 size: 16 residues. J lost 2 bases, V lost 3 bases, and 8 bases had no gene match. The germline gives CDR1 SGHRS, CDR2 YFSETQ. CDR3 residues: CASSYGPAGGQETQYF. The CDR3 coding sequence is TGCGCCAGCAGCTACGGCCCAGCGGGGGGTCAAGAGACCCAGTACTTC.

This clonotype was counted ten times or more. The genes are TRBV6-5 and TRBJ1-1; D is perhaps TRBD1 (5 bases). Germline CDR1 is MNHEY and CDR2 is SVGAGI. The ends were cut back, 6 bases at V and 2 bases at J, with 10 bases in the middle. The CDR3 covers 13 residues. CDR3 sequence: CASSPRGNTEAFF. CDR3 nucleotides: TGTGCCAGCAGCCCGCGGGGCAACACTGAAGCTTTCTTT.

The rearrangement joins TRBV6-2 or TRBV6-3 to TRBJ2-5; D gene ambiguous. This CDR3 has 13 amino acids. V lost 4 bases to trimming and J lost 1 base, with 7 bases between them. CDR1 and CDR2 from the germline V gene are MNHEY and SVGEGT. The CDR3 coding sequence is TGTGCCAGCAGTTCCGAGGTCCAAGAGACCCAGTACTTC. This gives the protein CASSSEVQETQYF.

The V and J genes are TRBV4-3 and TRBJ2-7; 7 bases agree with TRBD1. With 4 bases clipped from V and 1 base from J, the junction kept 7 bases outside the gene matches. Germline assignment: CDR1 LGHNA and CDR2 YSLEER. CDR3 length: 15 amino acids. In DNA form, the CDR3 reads TGCGCCAGCAGCCTAGGGACAGACCCATCCTACGAGCAGTACTTC. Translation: CASSLGTDPSYEQYF.

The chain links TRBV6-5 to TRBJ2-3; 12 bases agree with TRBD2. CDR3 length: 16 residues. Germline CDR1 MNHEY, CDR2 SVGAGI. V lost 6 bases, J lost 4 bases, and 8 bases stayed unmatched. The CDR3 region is CASSGLAGGPADTQYF. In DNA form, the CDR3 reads TGTGCCAGCAGCGGCCTAGCGGGGGGGCCGGCAGATACGCAGTATTTT.